This T cell receptor beta chain originates from a study of T cells in Graves' hyperthyroidism and ophthalmopathy. Study results and caveats: Blood shared most expanded thyroid clonotypes above 0.001.

This clonotype was observed at least ten times. What it binds is unknown. The source material, RNA transcripts, was used to amplify TCR beta CDR3 regions. An initial round of RT-PCR targeting the TCR CDR3 relied on the HTBI primer set. One entry per CDR3 protein results from TCRdb running MiXCR on the multiplex PCR reads. This table has 300,000 to 450,000 distinct CDR3 sequences, 15% to 20% appearing once. Exclusion followed for patients with uncontrolled infection, other autoimmune disease, pregnancy or lactation. The J segment lost 5 bases and the V segment lost 6 bases, leaving 5 bases of the junction unmatched. Germline V lookup: CDR1 MNHEY, CDR2 SVGEGT. This CDR3 is built from 13 residues.

The sequencing input was blood. The chain uses TRBV6-2 or TRBV6-3 and TRBJ2-7, with 9 bases aligning to TRBD1. This TCR was recovered from a woman aged 40 to 50 with Graves' ophthalmopathy. CDR3 nucleotide sequence: TGTGCCAGCAGGCGCGGACAGGGGAACGAGCAGTACTTC. The encoded protein is CASRRGQGNEQYF.